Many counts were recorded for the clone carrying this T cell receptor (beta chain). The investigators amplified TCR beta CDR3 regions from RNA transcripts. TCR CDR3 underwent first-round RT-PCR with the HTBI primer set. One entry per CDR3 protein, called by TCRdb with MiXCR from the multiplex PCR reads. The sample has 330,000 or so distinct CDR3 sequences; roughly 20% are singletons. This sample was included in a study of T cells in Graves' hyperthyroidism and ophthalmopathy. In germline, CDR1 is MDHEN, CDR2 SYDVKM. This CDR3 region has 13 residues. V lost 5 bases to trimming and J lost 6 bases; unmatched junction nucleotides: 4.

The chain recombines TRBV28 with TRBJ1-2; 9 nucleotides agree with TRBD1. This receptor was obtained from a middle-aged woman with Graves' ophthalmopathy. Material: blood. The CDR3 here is CASSPWTGDGYTF. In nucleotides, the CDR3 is TGTGCCAGCAGTCCGTGGACAGGGGATGGCTACACCTTC.